The 16 T cell receptor beta chains below all came from one sample that was sequenced in a study of T cell responses to AZD1222 COVID-19 vaccine. The repertoire was sequenced with immunoSEQ multiplex PCR; TCRdb's copy has only in-frame clones and lacks some. Among around 90,000 clones listed, under 95% were seen once. The specimen comprised peripheral blood, sampled on day 0 of MenACWY control vaccination. The receptors stem from an adult in good health.

J is TRBJ2-2 and V is TRBV6-1, with D possibly matching TRBD2 (5 bases). The V end lost 3 bases, the J end lost 6 bases, and 11 bases lay between the germline ends. The CDR3 runs 14 residues. CDR1 and CDR2 (germline): MNHNS, SASEGT. The CDR3 loop is CASSERELAGELFF. The CDR3 coding sequence is TGTGCCAGCAGTGAGAGGGAGCTGGCCGGGGAGCTGTTTTTT.

This chain uses TRBV29-1 with TRBJ2-5, with D unclear. Germline V CDR1 and CDR2: SQVTM, ANQGSEA. Trimming cost V 3 bases and J 0 bases, with 8 bases left between them. This CDR3 contains 13 residues. CDR3 DNA: TGCAGCGTTGACACCGGAAACCAAGAGACCCAGTACTTC. This sequence encodes CSVDTGNQETQYF.

The count of this clone is one. The V gene is TRBV3-1 (or the pseudogene TRBV3-2), the J gene TRBJ1-1; D might be TRBD1 (6 bases). CDR1 LGHDT and CDR2 YNNKEL come from the germline V gene (reference sequence). The CDR3 length is 13 residues. Trimming pared 4 bases from V and 10 bases from J, leaving 16 bases between. CDR3 loop: CASSPLRGHGAFF. In DNA, the CDR3 is TGTGCCAGCAGCCCTTTACGGGGGCATGGAGCTTTCTTT.

The CDR3 loop is CASSLNGQGIDEQYF. CDR3 nucleotides: TGTGCCAGCAGCTTAAATGGACAGGGTATCGACGAGCAGTACTTC. The V and J genes are TRBV7-2 and TRBJ2-7; TRBD1 matches 8 bases. The germline V gene encodes CDR1 SGHTA and CDR2 FQGNSA. This CDR3 is built from 15 residues. Losses at the gene ends were 2 bases for V and 5 bases for J; bases not matched to a gene: 8. Looking up the rest from reference TRBV7-2 and TRBJ2-7 gives the full variable domain: GAGVSQSPSNKVTEKGKDVELRCDPISGHTALYWYRQSLGQGLEFLIYFQGNSAPDKSGLPSDRFSAERTGGSVSTLTIQRTQQEDSAVYLCASSLNGQGIDEQYFGPGTRLTVT.

This chain connects TRBV3-1 (or the pseudogene TRBV3-2) to TRBJ2-7; the D gene could be TRBD1 or TRBD2 (5 bases each). With 1 base removed from V and 6 bases from J, the gap between germline ends came to 13 bases. The CDR3 covers 14 residues. The V gene's germline CDR1 is LGHDT and CDR2 YNNKEL (reference sequence). This CDR3 is CASSQAGSSGEQYF. In DNA form, the CDR3 reads TGTGCCAGCAGCCAAGCAGGGTCCAGCGGCGAGCAGTACTTC.

The V call is TRBV28, the J call TRBJ1-4; D unresolved. The ends were cut back, 10 bases at V and 8 bases at J, with 17 bases in the middle. Germline assignment: CDR1 MDHEN and CDR2 SYDVKM. The CDR3 spans 13 residues. The CDR3 reads CATVLGGGEKLFF. CDR3 bases: TGTGCCACCGTCCTGGGAGGTGGCGAAAAACTGTTTTTT.

V is TRBV9 and J is TRBJ2-3; 7 bases align to TRBD1. Trimming at V came to 4 bases and at J to 6 bases, leaving 14 bases not matched to a gene. Germline CDR1 SGDLS, CDR2 YYNGEE. The CDR3 covers 16 residues. This chain's CDR3 is CASSIRQGQEFDTQYF. CDR3 bases: TGTGCCAGCAGCATCCGACAGGGTCAGGAATTCGATACGCAGTATTTT.

The chain is built from TRBV18 and TRBJ1-3, with 10 bases fitting TRBD1. The CDR3 has 15 amino acids. Per germline, CDR1 KGHSH and CDR2 LQKENI. The ends lost 6 bases at V and 3 bases at J; junction bases unmatched: 5. The CDR3: CASSRQGAIGNTIYF. In DNA, the CDR3 is TGTGCCAGCTCGAGACAGGGGGCGATTGGAAACACCATATATTTT.

CDR3 amino acids: CASSATGQNTGELFF. The CDR3 region has the DNA TGCGCCAGCAGTGCAACAGGGCAGAACACCGGGGAGCTGTTTTTT. The V and J genes are TRBV10-1 and TRBJ2-2; maybe TRBD1 (6 bases). Germline V gives CDR1 WNHNN, CDR2 SYGVQD (reference sequence). Deletions cut 4 bases from V and 1 base from J, with 10 bases between. CDR3 size: 15 residues.

The V call is TRBV9, the J call TRBJ1-1; TRBD1 aligns across 7 bases. With 0 bases clipped from V and 4 bases from J, the junction kept 0 bases outside the gene matches. The CDR3 totals 13 residues. The germline V gene has CDR1 SGDLS and CDR2 YYNGEE. CDR3: CASSVGQGTEAFF. DNA of the CDR3: TGTGCCAGCAGCGTAGGACAGGGCACTGAAGCTTTCTTT.

The chain recombines TRBV6-1 with TRBJ1-5; D call uncertain. V was clipped by 0 bases and J by 4 bases, with 4 bases between them. The CDR3 has 13 amino acids. Germline CDR1 reads MNHNS; CDR2 reads SASEGT. The CDR3 reads CASSEAPNQPQHF. The CDR3 DNA sequence: TGTGCCAGCAGTGAAGCCCCAAATCAGCCCCAGCATTTT.

This chain connects TRBV19 to TRBJ1-6; D gene uncertain. Germline lookup yields CDR1 LNHDA and CDR2 SQIVND (reference sequence). The V gene lost 6 bases and the J gene lost 5 bases, with 11 bases spanning the gap. The CDR3 runs 14 residues. In nucleotides, the CDR3 is TGTGCCAGTAGCCTTTTGGGAGATAATTCACCCCTCCACTTT. It specifies CASSLLGDNSPLHF.

This chain links TRBV10-3 with TRBJ1-3; a possible D gene is TRBD1 (5 bases). Trimming pared 2 bases from V and 4 bases from J, leaving 9 bases between. Per the germline V gene, CDR1 is ENHRY and CDR2 is SYGVKD. The CDR3 runs 14 residues. The CDR3 protein is CAISEAGDGNTIYF. CDR3 sequence (DNA): TGTGCCATCAGTGAGGCCGGGGACGGAAACACCATATATTTT.

In DNA form, the CDR3 reads TGTGCCAGCTCACCAGGGCGGGACAGGGGCCAATTGAATAGCAATCAGCCCCAGCATTTT. It yields the protein CASSPGRDRGQLNSNQPQHF. The gene calls are TRBV18 and TRBJ1-5; TRBD1 matches at 10 bases. The germline gives CDR1 KGHSH, CDR2 LQKENI. The CDR3 length is 20 residues. J was trimmed by 0 bases and V by 2 bases; bases with no gene match: 13.

This clone was found once. This chain links TRBV11-2 with TRBJ1-3; D is ambiguous. Germline CDR1 SGHAT, CDR2 FQNNGV. The CDR3 is 15 amino acids. V was cut by 2 bases and J by 4 bases, with 12 bases left in between. The CDR3 reads CASSLSAQKGNTIYF. The DNA for the CDR3 is TGTGCCAGCAGCTTATCGGCACAAAAGGGAAACACCATATATTTT.

The rearrangement links TRBV19 to TRBJ1-4; D remains ambiguous. The CDR3 is 15 amino acids. Trimming removed 4 bases from V and 5 bases from J, with 14 bases in between. Germline V gives CDR1 LNHDA, CDR2 SQIVND (reference sequence). The CDR3 coding sequence is TGTGCCAGTAGTAGAGGGCGGCCGGAGAATGAAAAACTGTTTTTT. This sequence encodes CASSRGRPENEKLFF.